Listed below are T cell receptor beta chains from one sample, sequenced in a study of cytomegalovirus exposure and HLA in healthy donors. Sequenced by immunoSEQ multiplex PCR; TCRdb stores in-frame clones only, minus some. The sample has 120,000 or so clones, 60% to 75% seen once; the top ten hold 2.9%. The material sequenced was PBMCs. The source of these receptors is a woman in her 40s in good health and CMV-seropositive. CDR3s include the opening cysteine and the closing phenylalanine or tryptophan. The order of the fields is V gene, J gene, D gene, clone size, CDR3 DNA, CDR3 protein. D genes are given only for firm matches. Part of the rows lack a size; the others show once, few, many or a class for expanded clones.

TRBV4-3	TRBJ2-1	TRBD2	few	TGCGCCAGCAGCCGAAGACTAGCGGGAGGGAACAATGAGCAGTTCTTC	CASSRRLAGGNNEQFF
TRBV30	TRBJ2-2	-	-	TGTGCCTGGGCGGCGGGCGGGACGAACACCGGGGAGCTGTTTTTT	CAWAAGGTNTGELFF
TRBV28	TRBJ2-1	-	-	TGTGCCAGCAGTGCGGGGCCAGAACACAGTGAGCAGTTCTTC	CASSAGPEHSEQFF
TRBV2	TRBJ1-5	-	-	TGTGCCAGCGCGCTACCTTATAGCAATCAGCCCCAGCATTTT	CASALPYSNQPQHF
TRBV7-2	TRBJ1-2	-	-	TGTGCCAGCAGCTTAGTAGTCCGGGATAACTATGGCTACACCTTC	CASSLVVRDNYGYTF
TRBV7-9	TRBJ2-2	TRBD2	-	TGTGCCAGCAGCTTAGAGACTAGCGGACCGGGCGGCGGGGAGCTGTTTTTT	CASSLETSGPGGGELFF
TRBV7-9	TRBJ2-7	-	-	TGTGCCAGCAGCTTAACTAGTATCCAGTACTTC	CASSLTSIQYF
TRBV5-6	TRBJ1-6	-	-	TGTGCCAGCAGCCCCTCGGGGTCCTATAATTCACCCCTCCACTTT	CASSPSGSYNSPLHF
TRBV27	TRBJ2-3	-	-	TGTGCCAGCGGACCGCCGCGAAACCCGACAGTGTACGAGTATTTT	CASGPPRNPTVYEYF
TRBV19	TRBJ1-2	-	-	TGTGCCAGTAGTATGGGAGACCTTGGCTACACCTTC	CASSMGDLGYTF
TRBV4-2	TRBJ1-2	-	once	TGTGCCAGCAGCCAAGATCAACAGGGAGTAGGGGGCTACACCTTC	CASSQDQQGVGGYTF
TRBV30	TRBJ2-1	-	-	TGTGCCTGGACCGGGGGCGGGAGCTCCTACAATGAGCAGTTCTTC	CAWTGGGSSYNEQFF
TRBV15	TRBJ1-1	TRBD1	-	TGTGCCACCAGCAGGGGCGGGACAGGGAACACTGAAGCTTTCTTT	CATSRGGTGNTEAFF
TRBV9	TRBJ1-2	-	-	TGTGCCAGCAGCGTAGATTCGGTTTATGGCTACACCTTC	CASSVDSVYGYTF
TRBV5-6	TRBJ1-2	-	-	TGTGCCAGCAGCTTAGACGAAGGCTTCGGGTATGGCTACACCTTC	CASSLDEGFGYGYTF
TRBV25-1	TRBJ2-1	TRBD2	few	TGTGCCAGCAGTGAACGGGGGAGCGGGGGGTGGAATGAGCAGTTCTTC	CASSERGSGGWNEQFF
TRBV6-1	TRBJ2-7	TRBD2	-	TGTGCCAGCAGGGAGAGGCGGGAGGGGCCCTACGAGCAGTACTTC	CASRERREGPYEQYF
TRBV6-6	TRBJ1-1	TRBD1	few	TGTGCCAGCAGCCAGGGACAGAAGAACACTGAAGCTTTCTTT	CASSQGQKNTEAFF
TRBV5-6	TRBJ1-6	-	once	TGTGCCAGCAGGATCGGACAGACCTATAATTCACCCCTCCACTTT	CASRIGQTYNSPLHF
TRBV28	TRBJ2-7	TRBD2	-	TGTGCCAGCAGGCTTAGCGGGAGTGACGAGCAGTACTTC	CASRLSGSDEQYF
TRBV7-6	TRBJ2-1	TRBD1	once	TGTGCCAGCAGCTTAGGCCAGGGGGCAAATGAGCAGTTCTTC	CASSLGQGANEQFF
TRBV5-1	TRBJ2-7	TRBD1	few	TGCGCCAGCAGCTCAGACTGGACAGGGACCTACGAGCAGTACTTC	CASSSDWTGTYEQYF
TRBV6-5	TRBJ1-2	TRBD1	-	TGTGCCAGTAAAAGTCGAGGGGGCACCTATGGCTACACCTTC	CASKSRGGTYGYTF
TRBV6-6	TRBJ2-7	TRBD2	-	TGTGCCAGCAGTCTAGCGGGGGGGACTGGGGAGCAGTACTTC	CASSLAGGTGEQYF
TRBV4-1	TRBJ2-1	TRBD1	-	TGCGCCAGCAGCCAAGCTGGGACAGCCTACAATGAGCAGTTCTTC	CASSQAGTAYNEQFF
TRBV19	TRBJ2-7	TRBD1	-	TGTGCCAGTAGCGGACAGGCTTCCTACGAGCAGTACTTC	CASSGQASYEQYF
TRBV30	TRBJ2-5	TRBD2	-	TGTGCCTGGATAGCGGGGGGGGAGACCCAGTACTTC	CAWIAGGETQYF
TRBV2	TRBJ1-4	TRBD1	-	TGTGCCAGCAGCAAATCAGGGGGTCCTAATGAAAAACTGTTTTTT	CASSKSGGPNEKLFF
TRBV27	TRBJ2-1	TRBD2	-	TGTGCCAGCGGGACTAGCGGGTACAATGAGCAGTTCTTC	CASGTSGYNEQFF
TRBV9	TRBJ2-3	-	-	TGTGCCAGCAGCGTAGATAATGGGAGGCCCTCAGATACGCAGTATTTT	CASSVDNGRPSDTQYF
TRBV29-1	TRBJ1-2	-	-	TGCAGCGGAGCTCGAGCTGGCTACACCTTC	CSGARAGYTF
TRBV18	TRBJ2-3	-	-	TGTGCCAGCTCACCACCGGCAGCAGGGGGCACAGATACGCAGTATTTT	CASSPPAAGGTDTQYF
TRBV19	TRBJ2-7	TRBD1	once	TGTGCCAGTAGTATAACCAACATTGGACAGGGCGGCTACGAGCAGTACTTC	CASSITNIGQGGYEQYF
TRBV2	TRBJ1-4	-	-	TGTGCCAGCAGTGATACAGGACAGAATGAAAAACTGTTTTTT	CASSDTGQNEKLFF
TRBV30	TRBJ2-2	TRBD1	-	TGTGCCTGGAGTGTAGCCCCGGGACAGACCACCGGGGAGCTGTTTTTT	CAWSVAPGQTTGELFF